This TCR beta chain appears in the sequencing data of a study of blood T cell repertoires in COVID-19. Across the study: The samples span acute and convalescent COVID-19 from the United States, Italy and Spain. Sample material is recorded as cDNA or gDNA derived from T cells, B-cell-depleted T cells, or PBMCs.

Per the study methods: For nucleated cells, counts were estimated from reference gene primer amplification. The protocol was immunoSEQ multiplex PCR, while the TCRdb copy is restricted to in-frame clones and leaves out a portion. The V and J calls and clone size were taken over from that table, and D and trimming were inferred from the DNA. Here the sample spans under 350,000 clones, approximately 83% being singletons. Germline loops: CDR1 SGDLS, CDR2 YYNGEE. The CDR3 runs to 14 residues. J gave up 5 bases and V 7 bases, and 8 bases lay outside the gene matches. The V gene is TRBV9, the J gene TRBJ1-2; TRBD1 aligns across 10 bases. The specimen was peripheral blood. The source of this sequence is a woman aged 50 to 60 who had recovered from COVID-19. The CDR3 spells CASVPGTGDYGYTF. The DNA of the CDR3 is TGTGCCAGCGTCCCCGGGACAGGGGATTATGGCTACACCTTC. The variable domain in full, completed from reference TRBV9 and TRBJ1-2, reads DSGVTQTPKHLITATGQRVTLRCSPRSGDLSVYWYQQSLDQGLQFLIQYYNGEERAKGNILERFSAQQFPDLHSELNLSSLELGDSALYFCASVPGTGDYGYTFGSGTRLTVV.